This T cell receptor (beta chain) was identified during a study of control samples from healthy donors and cancer patients. Germline CDR1 reads MNHEY; CDR2 reads SVGAGI. V lost 2 bases to trimming and J lost 0 bases, with 7 bases between them. The CDR3 extends over 14 amino acids. Only in-frame clones appear in the TCRdb table, and some are missing; sequencing was by immunoSEQ multiplex PCR. The data contain some 410,000 clones, approximately 90% of them singletons. The TCR originated in a man in his forties with head and neck cancer. Specimen: PBMCs. The V and J genes are TRBV6-5 and TRBJ1-2, with D unclear. The CDR3 DNA reads TGTGCCAGCAGTTACGTCGGACCTAACTATGGCTACACCTTC. This encodes CASSYVGPNYGYTF.